The clone carrying this T cell receptor beta chain was seen just once. Its antigen is not known. This sample was taken from a study of CD8+ T cells in alopecia areata. Points from the study as a whole: Mouse data revealed clearer TCR sharing than patient data did, a gap possibly tied to HLA.

This sample's treatment: oral pan-JAK inhibitor, 5-10 mg twice daily. Following extraction, RNA underwent reverse transcription to cDNA, which served as the sequencing template. The method was immunoSEQ multiplex PCR; TCRdb's version includes in-frame clones alone and lacks a portion of them. The sample has more than 200,000 clones, around 66% seen once. The material was CD4+ T cells sorted from blood, obtained at week 44, from a patient treated with tofacitinib. The source is a human donor with alopecia areata.

CDR3 in amino acids: CASSLARGGSYNEQFF. The CDR3 DNA sequence: TGTGCCAGCAGCTTAGCACGGGGGGGCTCCTACAATGAGCAGTTCTTC. The V and J genes are TRBV7-2 and TRBJ2-1; TRBD2 matches at 8 bases. Per the germline V gene, CDR1 is SGHTA and CDR2 is FQGNSA. The CDR3 totals 16 residues. Unmatched junction bases numbered 1, after V lost 0 bases and J lost 0 bases. Based on the CDR3 plus reference TRBV7-2 and TRBJ2-1, the full variable domain is GAGVSQSPSNKVTEKGKDVELRCDPISGHTALYWYRQSLGQGLEFLIYFQGNSAPDKSGLPSDRFSAERTGGSVSTLTIQRTQQEDSAVYLCASSLARGGSYNEQFFGPGTRLTVL.